The clone carrying this T cell receptor (beta chain) was recorded a few times. Its target is unknown. This entry comes from a study of T-cell memory formation after mild COVID-19. About the research overall: Most TCR clusters belonged to a single donor. General study findings and limits: The appearance of some responding clones in pre-infection memory suggested that cross-reactive memory joined.

V was cut by 3 bases and J by 2 bases, with 8 bases left in between. Per germline, CDR1 KGHDR and CDR2 SFDVKD. This CDR3 comprises 14 residues. TCRdb recomputed calls from the 5' RACE reads with MiXCR, one row per CDR3 protein. This table has 250,000 to 300,000 distinct CDR3 sequences, about a sixth appearing once. This TCR came from a man aged 18 to 30 who had mild COVID-19 (a few samples of this study predate the infection). Cell type and time point are not known. The chain combines TRBV24-1 with TRBJ2-3; a weak D match, TRBD2 (6 bases). The material sequenced was PBMCs or a T cell subset sorted from them (not recorded which). CDR3 protein: CATSDAGSTDTQYF. For the CDR3, the DNA is TGTGCCACCAGTGATGCGGGATCCACAGATACGCAGTATTTT.